This is a list of T cell receptor beta chains from one sample in a study of cytomegalovirus exposure and HLA in healthy donors. Profiling relied on immunoSEQ multiplex PCR, and the TCRdb table lists in-frame clones only, not all of them. Counted here are more than 90,000 clones, roughly three quarters occurring once; the ten biggest clones make up approximately 7.7%. Sequenced input: PBMCs. These receptors all come from a female donor in good health and CMV-seronegative. Both conserved end residues are part of each CDR3.

CDR3 protein	V gene	J gene
CASSLGKGVDTGELFF	TRBV5-4	TRBJ2-2
CASSQDNRQGRRDNEQFF	TRBV4-2	TRBJ2-1
CASSPDRYYGYTF	TRBV18	TRBJ1-2
CAWSVLDSNQPQHF	TRBV30	TRBJ1-5
CASSQGTSEYNEQFF	TRBV11-3	TRBJ2-1
CASSLTGYEQYF	TRBV6-5	TRBJ2-7
CASSPRGADTQYF	TRBV7-2	TRBJ2-3
CASSLSSGTGGYTF	TRBV27	TRBJ1-2
CASSQGVNLNYGYTF	TRBV4-3	TRBJ1-2
CASSLTRGNEQYF	TRBV7-3	TRBJ2-7
CASSPRTGSAVGYF	TRBV18	TRBJ2-7
CATSAAGGVNEQFF	TRBV15	TRBJ2-1
CASRKGPVSDGYTF	TRBV6-5	TRBJ1-2
CAIRGTGLGTDTQYF	TRBV10-3	TRBJ2-3
CASSLSESTHYEQYF	TRBV5-1	TRBJ2-7
CASSSGLARGDTQYF	TRBV7-2	TRBJ2-3
CAISVGQGNTEAFF	TRBV10-3	TRBJ1-1
CASSYRDSHSYEQYF	TRBV6-6	TRBJ2-7
CASSNPPDRGRANEKLFF	TRBV21-1	TRBJ1-4
CASSSEGGQGRNEAFF	TRBV28	TRBJ1-1
CASQTTGSQQYF	TRBV5-5	TRBJ2-7
CASSFWASVTGELFF	TRBV7-2	TRBJ2-2
CASSQEAGYNSPLHF	TRBV4-3	TRBJ1-6
CASSLRGRTEAFF	TRBV7-8	TRBJ1-1
CASSGGTSGMGGETQYF	TRBV2	TRBJ2-5
CASSQDGGTSGGPETQYF	TRBV4-2	TRBJ2-5
CASSLASVTNTGELFF	TRBV18	TRBJ2-2
CASSYRGVDYNEQFF	TRBV6-5	TRBJ2-1
CASSLEAEATYEQYF	TRBV5-1	TRBJ2-7
CASRQGTEAFF	TRBV6-1	TRBJ1-1
CASSRGQGLFF	TRBV6-6	TRBJ1-4
CASNSNAARGTELYEQYF	TRBV7-9	TRBJ2-7
CASSQGLAVAKNIQYF	TRBV5-6	TRBJ2-4
CASSLDPGTDTQYF	TRBV5-5	TRBJ2-3
CASSKAYSNQPQHF	TRBV4-1	TRBJ1-5
CASSPIQGAAVYTF	TRBV5-1	TRBJ1-2
CAWSVPGGVKNIQYF	TRBV30	TRBJ2-4
CASSPRDSPFYGYTF	TRBV6-1	TRBJ1-2
CASSHETSRNEQFF	TRBV5-1	TRBJ2-1
CAISDLGQGLAEGYTF	TRBV10-3	TRBJ1-2
CASSFSGISYGYTF	TRBV27	TRBJ1-2
CASSLGGAGGPSGANVLTF	TRBV11-3	TRBJ2-6
CSALGQGLGKLFF	TRBV29-1	TRBJ1-4
CASSVGLGIGYTF	TRBV19	TRBJ1-2
CASLLRGGLTDTQYF	TRBV7-9	TRBJ2-3
CASSEEDHRYF	TRBV2	TRBJ2-7
CASSPRLTSGRALNTGELFF	TRBV18	TRBJ2-2
CASRGDLRGGEQYF	TRBV7-2	TRBJ2-7
CSVEFGGGATDTQYF	TRBV29-1	TRBJ2-3